The 11 T cell receptor beta chains presented below share a single source sample, sequenced in a study of Ad26.COV2.S vaccination and SARS-CoV-2 variants. Sequenced by immunoSEQ multiplex PCR; TCRdb stores in-frame clones only, minus some. This table holds fewer than 150,000 clones, more than 80% found once. The specimen comprised peripheral blood, sampled after recovery from COVID-19. The receptor source for this set is a human donor who had recovered from COVID-19.

The J gene is TRBJ1-2, the V gene TRBV6-2 or TRBV6-3; D might be TRBD1 (5 bases). V lost 2 bases and J lost 5, with 18 bases in between. Germline V gene lookup returns CDR1 MNHEY and CDR2 SVGEGT. The CDR3 extends over 16 amino acids. CDR3 sequence: CASSYLTSGTDYGYTF. For the CDR3, the DNA is TGTGCCAGCAGTTACCTAACGTCCGGGACGGATTATGGCTACACCTTC.

The chain is built from TRBV2 and TRBJ1-1; TRBD1 might be the D (6 bases). V was trimmed by 4 bases and J by 6 bases, leaving 9 bases between them. CDR3 length: 12 amino acids. Germline V CDR1 and CDR2: SNHLY, FYNNEI. CDR3 protein: CASSARGAEAFF. In DNA, the CDR3 is TGTGCCAGCAGTGCCAGGGGAGCTGAAGCTTTCTTT.

J is TRBJ2-5 and V is TRBV19; D may be TRBD2 (6 bases). Trimming pared 0 bases from V and 5 bases from J, leaving 13 bases between. Germline V gene lookup returns CDR1 LNHDA and CDR2 SQIVND (reference sequence). This CDR3 is built from 15 residues. The CDR3, as DNA: TGTGCCAGTAGTATAGAGGGGGGACGAGGGGAGACCCAGTACTTC. Translating it yields CASSIEGGRGETQYF.

The chain employs TRBV15 and TRBJ2-3; no clear D. In germline, CDR1 is LNHNV, CDR2 YYDKDF (reference sequence). This CDR3 has 12 amino acids. Trimming cost V 0 bases and J 6 bases, with 4 bases left between them. CDR3 coding DNA: TGTGCCACCAGCAGAGAAAGCGATACGCAGTATTTT. Translation gives CATSRESDTQYF.

The gene calls are TRBV7-9 and TRBJ2-5, with 7 bases aligning to TRBD2. CDR3 length equals 15 residues. Germline V lookup: CDR1 SEHNR, CDR2 FQNEAQ (reference sequence). V was clipped by 0 bases and J by 3 bases; unmatched bases: 4. The CDR3 reads CASSLAGGQKETQYF. CDR3 DNA sequence: TGTGCCAGCAGCTTAGCGGGAGGGCAAAAAGAGACCCAGTACTTC.

The rearrangement links TRBV7-8 to TRBJ2-2; 10 bases align to TRBD1. The trim removed 5 bases at V and 7 bases at J, leaving 7 bases unmatched. Germline CDR1 reads SGHVS; CDR2 reads FQNEAQ. The CDR3 consists of 15 residues. This CDR3 reads CASSGLTGGNGELFF. CDR3 nucleotide sequence: TGTGCCAGCAGCGGGCTGACAGGGGGCAACGGGGAGCTGTTTTTT.

The chain has TRBV5-1 and TRBJ1-1, with a possible D match to TRBD1 (5 bases). CDR3 length: 14 amino acids. V was pared by 0 bases and J by 4 bases, with 10 bases between. Germline values: CDR1 SGHRS, CDR2 YFSETQ. The CDR3 loop reads CASSLEGLGTEAFF. The CDR3 DNA reads as TGCGCCAGCAGCTTGGAGGGGTTAGGCACTGAAGCTTTCTTT.

The chain uses TRBV19 and TRBJ1-3, with D perhaps matching TRBD1 (6 bases). The CDR3 totals 15 residues. The ends were cut back, 5 bases at V and 2 bases at J, with 13 bases in the middle. Germline CDR1 reads LNHDA; CDR2 reads SQIVND (reference sequence). The CDR3 nucleotides are TGTGCCAGTAGTTCGGACGGGACACCTGGAAACACCATATATTTT. Translation gives CASSSDGTPGNTIYF.

The chain has TRBV6-5 and TRBJ1-1, with a possible D match to TRBD1 (5 bases). This CDR3 spans 13 amino acids. The germline gives CDR1 MNHEY, CDR2 SVGAGI. V was shortened by 7 bases and J by 1 base, with 10 bases between the two germline ends. CDR3 loop: CASIPRGNTEAFF. CDR3 DNA sequence: TGTGCCAGCATCCCGAGGGGGAACACTGAAGCTTTCTTT.

The V gene is TRBV28, the J gene TRBJ1-4; unclear D gene. The CDR3 runs to 14 residues. The ends were cut back, 6 bases at V and 7 bases at J, with 15 bases in the middle. Looked up from germline, CDR1 is MDHEN and CDR2 is SYDVKM. CDR3 nucleotide sequence: TGTGCCAGCAGCCGGAGGATAGATCCTGAAAAACTGTTTTTT. Its translation: CASSRRIDPEKLFF.

J is TRBJ1-4 and V is TRBV5-1; unclear D gene. Germline CDR1 is SGHRS and CDR2 is YFSETQ. The CDR3 covers 14 residues. Trimming took off 1 base at V and 6 bases at J, with 10 bases between the two ends. CDR3 in DNA: TGCGCCAGCAGCTTGAAGGGCTTAGATGAAAAACTGTTTTTT. Its translation is CASSLKGLDEKLFF.